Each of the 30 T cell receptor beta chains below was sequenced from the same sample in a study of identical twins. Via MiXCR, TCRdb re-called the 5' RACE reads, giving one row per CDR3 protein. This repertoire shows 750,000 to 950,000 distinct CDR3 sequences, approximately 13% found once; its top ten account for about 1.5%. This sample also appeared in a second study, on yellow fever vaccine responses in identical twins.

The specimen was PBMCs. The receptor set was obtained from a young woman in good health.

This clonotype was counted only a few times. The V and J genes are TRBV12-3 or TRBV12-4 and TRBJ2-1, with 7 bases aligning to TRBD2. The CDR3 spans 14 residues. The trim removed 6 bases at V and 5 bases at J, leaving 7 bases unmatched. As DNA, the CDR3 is TGTGCCAGCAGAGAAGCGGGACTTAACAATGAGCAGTTCTTC. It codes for CASREAGLNNEQFF.

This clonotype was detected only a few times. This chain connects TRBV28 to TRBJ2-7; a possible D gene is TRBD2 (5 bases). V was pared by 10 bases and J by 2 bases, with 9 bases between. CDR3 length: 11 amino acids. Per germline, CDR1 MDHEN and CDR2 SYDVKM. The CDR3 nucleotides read TGTGCCATCGGGAATCCCTACGAGCAGTACTTC. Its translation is CAIGNPYEQYF.

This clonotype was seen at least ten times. CDR3 region: CAISESDRGVNEQFF. CDR3 in DNA: TGTGCCATCAGTGAGTCCGACAGGGGAGTCAATGAGCAGTTCTTC. This chain uses TRBV10-3 with TRBJ2-1; 8 nucleotides line up with TRBD1. Germline V gene data show CDR1 as ENHRY and CDR2 as SYGVKD. The V gene end was trimmed by 0 bases and the J gene end by 6 bases; junction bases not matched to a gene: 4. This CDR3 is built from 15 residues.

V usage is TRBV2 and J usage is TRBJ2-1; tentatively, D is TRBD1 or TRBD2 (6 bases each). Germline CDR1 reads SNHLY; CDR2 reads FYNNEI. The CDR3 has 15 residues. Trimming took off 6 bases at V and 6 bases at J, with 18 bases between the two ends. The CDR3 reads CASSEMGPGANEQFF. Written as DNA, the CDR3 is TGTGCCAGCAGCGAAATGGGACCGGGGGCCAATGAGCAGTTCTTC.

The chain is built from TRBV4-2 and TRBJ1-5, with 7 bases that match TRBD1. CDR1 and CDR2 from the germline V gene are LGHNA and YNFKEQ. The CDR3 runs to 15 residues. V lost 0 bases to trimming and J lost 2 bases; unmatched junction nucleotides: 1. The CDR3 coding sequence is TGTGCCAGCAGCCAAGATCAGGGGGGCAATCAGCCCCAGCATTTT. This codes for CASSQDQGGNQPQHF.

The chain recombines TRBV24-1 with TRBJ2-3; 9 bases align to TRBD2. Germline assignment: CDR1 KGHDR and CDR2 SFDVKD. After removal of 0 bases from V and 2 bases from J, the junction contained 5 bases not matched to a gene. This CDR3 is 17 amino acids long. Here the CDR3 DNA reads TGTGCCACCAGTGATTTGGGCGGGAGGGCCCCCACAGATACGCAGTATTTT. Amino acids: CATSDLGGRAPTDTQYF.

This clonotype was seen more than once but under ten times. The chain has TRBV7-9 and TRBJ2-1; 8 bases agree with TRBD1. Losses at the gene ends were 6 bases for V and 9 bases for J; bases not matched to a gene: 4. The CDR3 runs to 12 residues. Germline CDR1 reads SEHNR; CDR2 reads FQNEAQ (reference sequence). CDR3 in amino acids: CASRLGQGEQFF. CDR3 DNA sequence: TGTGCCAGCAGACTCGGACAGGGTGAGCAGTTCTTC. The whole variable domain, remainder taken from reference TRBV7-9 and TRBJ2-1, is DTGVSQNPRHKITKRGQNVTFRCDPISEHNRLYWYRQTLGQGPEFLTYFQNEAQLEKSRLLSDRFSAERPKGSFSTLEIQRTEQGDSAMYLCASRLGQGEQFFGPGTRLTVL.

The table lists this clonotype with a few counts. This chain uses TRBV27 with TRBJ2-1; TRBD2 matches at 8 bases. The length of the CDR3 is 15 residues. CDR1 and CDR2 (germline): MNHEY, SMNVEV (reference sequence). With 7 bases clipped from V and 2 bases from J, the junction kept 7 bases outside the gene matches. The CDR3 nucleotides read TGTGCCAGCACCGCCGGGGGGGCTCCCTACAATGAGCAGTTCTTC. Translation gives CASTAGGAPYNEQFF.

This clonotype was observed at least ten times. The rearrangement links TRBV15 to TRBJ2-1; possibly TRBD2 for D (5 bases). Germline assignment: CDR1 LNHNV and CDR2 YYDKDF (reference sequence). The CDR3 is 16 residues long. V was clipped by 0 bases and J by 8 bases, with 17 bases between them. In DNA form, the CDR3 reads TGTGCCACCAGCAGAGATACCGGAGGCAGGAAGGATGAGCAGTTCTTC. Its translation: CATSRDTGGRKDEQFF.

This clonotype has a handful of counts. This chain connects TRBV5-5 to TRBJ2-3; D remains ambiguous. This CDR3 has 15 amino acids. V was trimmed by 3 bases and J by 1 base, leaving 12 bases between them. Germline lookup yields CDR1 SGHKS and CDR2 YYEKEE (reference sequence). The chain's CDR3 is CASSSSIWGTDTQYF. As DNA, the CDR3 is TGTGCCAGCAGCTCGTCCATCTGGGGCACAGATACGCAGTATTTT.

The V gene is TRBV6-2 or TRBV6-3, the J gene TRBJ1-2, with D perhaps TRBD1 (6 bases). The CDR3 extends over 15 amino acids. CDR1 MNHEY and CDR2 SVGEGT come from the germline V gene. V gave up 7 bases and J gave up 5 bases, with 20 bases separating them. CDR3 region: CASTPRRGTGYGYTF. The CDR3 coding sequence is TGTGCCAGCACCCCCCGTCGGGGCACAGGGTATGGCTACACCTTC.

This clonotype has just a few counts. CDR3 coding DNA: TGCAGTGCTACCCGGGACGCCAAGGAGACCCAGTACTTC. Protein: CSATRDAKETQYF. The chain links TRBV20-1 to TRBJ2-5; D may match TRBD1 or TRBD2 (5 bases each). This CDR3 spans 13 amino acids. The V end lost 4 bases, the J end lost 5 bases, and 14 bases lay between the germline ends. Germline CDR1 DFQATT, CDR2 SNEGSKA (reference sequence).

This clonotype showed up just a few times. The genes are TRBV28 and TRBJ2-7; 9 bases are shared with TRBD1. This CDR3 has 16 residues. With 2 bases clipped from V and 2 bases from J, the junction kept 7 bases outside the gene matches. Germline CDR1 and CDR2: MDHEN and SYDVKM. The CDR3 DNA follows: TGTGCCAGCAGTTTAAGCCCGGGACAGGGTACCTACGAGCAGTACTTC. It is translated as CASSLSPGQGTYEQYF. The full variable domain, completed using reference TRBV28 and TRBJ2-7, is DVKVTQSSRYLVKRTGEKVFLECVQDMDHENMFWYRQDPGLGLRLIYFSYDVKMKEKGDIPEGYSVSREKKERFSLILESASTNQTSMYLCASSLSPGQGTYEQYFGPGTRLTVT.

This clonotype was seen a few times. The CDR3 is CSADGTGGSGANVLTF. CDR3 sequence (DNA): TGCAGTGCAGACGGGACAGGGGGATCTGGGGCCAACGTCCTGACTTTC. The chain couples TRBV20-1 to TRBJ2-6; 11 bases align to TRBD1. Germline trimming cut 6 bases from V and 1 base from J; bases unmatched to any gene: 5. Germline CDR1 is DFQATT and CDR2 is SNEGSKA (reference sequence). The CDR3 spans 16 residues.

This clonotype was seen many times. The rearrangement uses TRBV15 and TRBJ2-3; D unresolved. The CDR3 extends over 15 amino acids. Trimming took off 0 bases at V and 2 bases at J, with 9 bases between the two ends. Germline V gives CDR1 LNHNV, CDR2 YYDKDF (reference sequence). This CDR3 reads CATSRDRRFTDTQYF. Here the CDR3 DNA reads TGTGCCACCAGCAGAGATAGGCGTTTCACAGATACGCAGTATTTT.

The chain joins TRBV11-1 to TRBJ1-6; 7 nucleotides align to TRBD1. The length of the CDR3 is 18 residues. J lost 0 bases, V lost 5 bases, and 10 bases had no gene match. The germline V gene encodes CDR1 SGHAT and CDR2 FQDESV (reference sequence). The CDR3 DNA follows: TGTGCCAGCAGCCGCGCCGGGACAGACAGCTCCTATAATTCACCCCTCCACTTT. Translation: CASSRAGTDSSYNSPLHF. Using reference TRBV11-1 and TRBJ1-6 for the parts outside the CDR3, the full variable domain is EAEVAQSPRYKITEKSQAVAFWCDPISGHATLYWYRQILGQGPELLVQFQDESVVDDSQLPKDRFSAERLKGVDSTLKIQPAELGDSAMYLCASSRAGTDSSYNSPLHFGNGTRLTVT.

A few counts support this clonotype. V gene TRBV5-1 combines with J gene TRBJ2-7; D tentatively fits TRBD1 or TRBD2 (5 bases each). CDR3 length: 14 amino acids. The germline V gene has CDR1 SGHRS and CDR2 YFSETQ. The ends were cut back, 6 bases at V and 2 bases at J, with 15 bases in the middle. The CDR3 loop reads CASMIGGGTYEQYF. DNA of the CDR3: TGCGCCAGCATGATTGGGGGTGGTACCTACGAGCAGTACTTC.

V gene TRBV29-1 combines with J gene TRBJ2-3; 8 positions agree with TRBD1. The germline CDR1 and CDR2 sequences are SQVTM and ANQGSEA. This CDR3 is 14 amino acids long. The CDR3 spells CGTPGQGLTDTQYF. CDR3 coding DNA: TGCGGAACCCCTGGACAGGGTTTGACAGATACGCAGTATTTT.

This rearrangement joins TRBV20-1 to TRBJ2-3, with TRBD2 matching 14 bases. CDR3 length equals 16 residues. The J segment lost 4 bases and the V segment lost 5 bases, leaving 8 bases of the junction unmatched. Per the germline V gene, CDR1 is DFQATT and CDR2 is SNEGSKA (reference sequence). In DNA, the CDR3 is TGCAGTGCTTCCCGGACTAGCGGGGGGTTCGCAGATACGCAGTATTTT. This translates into CSASRTSGGFADTQYF.

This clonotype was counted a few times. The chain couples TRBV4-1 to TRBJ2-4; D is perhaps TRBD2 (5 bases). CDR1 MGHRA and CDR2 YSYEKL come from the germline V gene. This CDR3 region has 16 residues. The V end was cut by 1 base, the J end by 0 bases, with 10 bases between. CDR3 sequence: CASSQAAGAAKNIQYF. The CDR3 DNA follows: TGCGCCAGCAGCCAAGCCGCGGGCGCAGCCAAAAACATTCAGTACTTC.

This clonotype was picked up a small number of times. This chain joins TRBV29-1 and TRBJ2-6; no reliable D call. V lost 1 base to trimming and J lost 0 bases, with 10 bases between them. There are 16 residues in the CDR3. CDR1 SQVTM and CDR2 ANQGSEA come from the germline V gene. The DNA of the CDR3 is TGCAGCGTTGAAGTGGCAGCCGGCTCTGGGGCCAACGTCCTGACTTTC. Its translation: CSVEVAAGSGANVLTF.

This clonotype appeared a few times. The CDR3 coding sequence is TGCAGGATCCGGGACGCCCCCCAAAAAGAGACCCAGTACTTC. The encoded protein is CRIRDAPQKETQYF. V is TRBV20-1 and J is TRBJ2-5; D may match TRBD1 or TRBD2 (5 bases each). The CDR3 contains 14 residues. Germline V gene data show CDR1 as DFQATT and CDR2 as SNEGSKA (reference sequence).

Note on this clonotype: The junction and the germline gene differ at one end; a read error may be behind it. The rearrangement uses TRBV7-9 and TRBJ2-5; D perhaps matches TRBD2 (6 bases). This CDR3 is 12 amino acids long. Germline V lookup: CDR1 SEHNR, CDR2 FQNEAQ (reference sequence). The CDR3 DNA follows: TGTGCCAGCAGCCTGGGAGCCGGGACTGAGCACTTC. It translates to CASSLGAGTEHF.

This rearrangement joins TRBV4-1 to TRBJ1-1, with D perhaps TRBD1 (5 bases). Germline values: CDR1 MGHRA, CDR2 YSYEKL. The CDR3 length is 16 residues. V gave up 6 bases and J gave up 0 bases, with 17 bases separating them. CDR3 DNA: TGCGCCAGCAGTCGATATCAGGGTTTCATGAACACTGAAGCTTTCTTT. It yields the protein CASSRYQGFMNTEAFF.

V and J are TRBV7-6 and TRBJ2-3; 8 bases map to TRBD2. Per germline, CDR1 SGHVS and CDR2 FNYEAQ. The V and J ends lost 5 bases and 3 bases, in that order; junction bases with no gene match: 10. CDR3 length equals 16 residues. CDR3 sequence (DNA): TGTGCCAGCAGCCAAGGGCCCAGCGGGGGTACAGATACGCAGTATTTT. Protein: CASSQGPSGGTDTQYF.

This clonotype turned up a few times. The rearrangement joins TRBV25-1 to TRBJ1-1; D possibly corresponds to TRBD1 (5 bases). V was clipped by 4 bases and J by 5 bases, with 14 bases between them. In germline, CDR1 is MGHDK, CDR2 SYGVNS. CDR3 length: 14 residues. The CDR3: CASSVASGMTEAFF. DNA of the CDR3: TGTGCCAGCAGTGTAGCCTCAGGGATGACTGAAGCTTTCTTT.

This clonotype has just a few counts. The CDR3 loop is CASSTRLGVWTDTQYF. Written as DNA, the CDR3 is TGTGCCAGCAGTACGCGGTTAGGGGTGTGGACAGATACGCAGTATTTT. The J gene is TRBJ2-3, the V gene TRBV27, with D perhaps TRBD1 (5 bases). In germline, CDR1 is MNHEY, CDR2 SMNVEV (reference sequence). The V end was cut by 5 bases, the J end by 3 bases, with 18 bases between. The CDR3 is made up of 16 amino acids.

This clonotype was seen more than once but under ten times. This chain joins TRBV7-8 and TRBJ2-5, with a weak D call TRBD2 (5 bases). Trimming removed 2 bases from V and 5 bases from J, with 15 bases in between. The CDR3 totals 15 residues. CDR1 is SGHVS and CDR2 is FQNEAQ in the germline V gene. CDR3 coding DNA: TGTGCCAGCAGCTTACTTCTGAGTCCGGGGGAGACCCAGTACTTC. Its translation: CASSLLLSPGETQYF. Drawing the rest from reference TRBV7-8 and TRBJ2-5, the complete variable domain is GAGVSQSPRYKVAKRGQDVALRCDPISGHVSLFWYQQALGQGPEFLTYFQNEAQLDKSGLPSDRFFAERPEGSVSTLKIQRTQQEDSAVYLCASSLLLSPGETQYFGPGTRLLVL.

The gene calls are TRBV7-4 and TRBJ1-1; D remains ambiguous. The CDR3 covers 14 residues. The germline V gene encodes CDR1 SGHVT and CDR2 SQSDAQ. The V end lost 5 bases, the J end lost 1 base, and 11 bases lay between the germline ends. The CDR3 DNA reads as TGTGCCAGCAGCCCTGATGAAGGGAACACTGAAGCTTTCTTT. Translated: CASSPDEGNTEAFF.

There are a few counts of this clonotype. CDR3 nucleotide sequence: TGTGCCAGCAGTTTATTCACATCTAGCACAGATACGCAGTATTTT. Encoded protein: CASSLFTSSTDTQYF. V gene TRBV27 combines with J gene TRBJ2-3; D unresolved. In germline, CDR1 is MNHEY, CDR2 SMNVEV (reference sequence). The CDR3 spans 15 residues. Between the trimmed V and J ends, which lost 1 base and 0 bases, there was a span of 8 bases.